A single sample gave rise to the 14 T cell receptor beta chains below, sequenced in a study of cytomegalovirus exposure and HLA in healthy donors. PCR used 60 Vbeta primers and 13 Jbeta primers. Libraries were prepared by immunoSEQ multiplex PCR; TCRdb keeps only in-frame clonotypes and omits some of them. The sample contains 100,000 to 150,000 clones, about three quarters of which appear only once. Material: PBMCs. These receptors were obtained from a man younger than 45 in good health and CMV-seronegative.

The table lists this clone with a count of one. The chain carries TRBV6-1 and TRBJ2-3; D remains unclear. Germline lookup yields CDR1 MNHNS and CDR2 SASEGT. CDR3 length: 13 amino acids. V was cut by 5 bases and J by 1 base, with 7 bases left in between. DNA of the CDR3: TGTGCCAGCAGTCCAGGCCGCACAGATACGCAGTATTTT. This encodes CASSPGRTDTQYF.

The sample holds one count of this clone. In nucleotides, the CDR3 is TGTGCCAGCAGCTTACAACCGAGGACAACCTACGAGCAGTACTTC. Protein sequence: CASSLQPRTTYEQYF. The rearrangement joins TRBV7-2 to TRBJ2-7, with D possibly being TRBD1 (5 bases). The CDR3 is made up of 15 amino acids. The germline gives CDR1 SGHTA, CDR2 FQGNSA. The V and J ends lost 2 bases and 2 bases respectively, with 13 bases between them.

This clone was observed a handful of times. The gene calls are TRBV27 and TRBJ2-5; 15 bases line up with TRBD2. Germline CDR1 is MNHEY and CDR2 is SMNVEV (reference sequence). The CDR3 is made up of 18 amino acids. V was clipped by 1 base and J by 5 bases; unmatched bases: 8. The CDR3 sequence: CASSLLGTSGRPGETQYF. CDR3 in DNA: TGTGCCAGCAGTTTATTGGGGACTAGCGGGAGGCCGGGGGAGACCCAGTACTTC.

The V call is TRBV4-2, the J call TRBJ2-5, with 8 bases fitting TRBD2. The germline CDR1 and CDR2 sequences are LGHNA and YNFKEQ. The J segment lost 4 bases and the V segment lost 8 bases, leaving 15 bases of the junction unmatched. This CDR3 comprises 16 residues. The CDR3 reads CASSPGGVGSGETQYF. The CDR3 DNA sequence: TGTGCCAGCTCACCCGGGGGGGTTGGGTCAGGAGAGACCCAGTACTTC.

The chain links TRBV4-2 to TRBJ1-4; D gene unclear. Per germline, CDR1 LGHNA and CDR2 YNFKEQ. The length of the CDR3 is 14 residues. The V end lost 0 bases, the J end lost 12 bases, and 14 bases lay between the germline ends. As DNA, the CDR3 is TGTGCCAGCAGCCAAGATTTTGGACTCAGTGAACTGTTTTTT. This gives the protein CASSQDFGLSELFF.

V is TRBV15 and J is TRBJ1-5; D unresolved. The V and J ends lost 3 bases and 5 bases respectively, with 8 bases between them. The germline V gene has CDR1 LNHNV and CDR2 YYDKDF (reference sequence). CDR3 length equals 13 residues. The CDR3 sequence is CATSRGGDQPQHF. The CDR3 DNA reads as TGTGCCACCAGCAGGGGCGGGGATCAGCCCCAGCATTTT. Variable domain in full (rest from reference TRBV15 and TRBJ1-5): DAMVIQNPRYQVTQFGKPVTLSCSQTLNHNVMYWYQQKSSQAPKLLFHYYDKDFNNEADTPDNFQSRRPNTSFCFLDIRSPGLGDTAMYLCATSRGGDQPQHFGDGTRLSIL.

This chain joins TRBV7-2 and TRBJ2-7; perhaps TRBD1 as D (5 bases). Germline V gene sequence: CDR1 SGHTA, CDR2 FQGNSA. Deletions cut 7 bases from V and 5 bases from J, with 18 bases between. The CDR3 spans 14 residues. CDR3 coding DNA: TGTGCCAGCACCTCGCCAGGGAAAGCCCACGAGCAGTACTTC. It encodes CASTSPGKAHEQYF.

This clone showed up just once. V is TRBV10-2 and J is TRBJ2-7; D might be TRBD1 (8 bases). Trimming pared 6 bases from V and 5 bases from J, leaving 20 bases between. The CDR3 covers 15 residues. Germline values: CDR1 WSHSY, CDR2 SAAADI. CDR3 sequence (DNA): TGCGCCAGCAGCCCTAGGACAGGGAGGGTGCACGAGCAGTACTTC. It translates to CASSPRTGRVHEQYF.

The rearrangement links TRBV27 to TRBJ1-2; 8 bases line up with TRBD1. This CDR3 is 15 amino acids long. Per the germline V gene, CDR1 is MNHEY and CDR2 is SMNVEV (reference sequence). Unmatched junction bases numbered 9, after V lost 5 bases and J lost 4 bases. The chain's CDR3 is CASSPGQGFAYGYTF. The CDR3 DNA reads TGTGCCAGCAGTCCAGGACAGGGCTTTGCCTATGGCTACACCTTC.

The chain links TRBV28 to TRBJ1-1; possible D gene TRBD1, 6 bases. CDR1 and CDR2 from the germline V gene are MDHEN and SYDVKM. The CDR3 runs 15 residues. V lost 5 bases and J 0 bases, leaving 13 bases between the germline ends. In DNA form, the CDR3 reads TGTGCCAGCAGTCCGCTCAGGGGCATGAACACTGAAGCTTTCTTT. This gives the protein CASSPLRGMNTEAFF.

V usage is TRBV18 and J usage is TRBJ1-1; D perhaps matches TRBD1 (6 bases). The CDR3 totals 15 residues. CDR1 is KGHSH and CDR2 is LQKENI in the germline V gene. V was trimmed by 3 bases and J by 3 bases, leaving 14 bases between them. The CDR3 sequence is CASSPRQVRDTEAFF. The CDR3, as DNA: TGTGCCAGCTCACCGAGACAGGTCCGGGACACTGAAGCTTTCTTT. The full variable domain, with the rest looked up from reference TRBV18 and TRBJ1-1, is NAGVMQNPRHLVRRRGQEARLRCSPMKGHSHVYWYRQLPEEGLKFMVYLQKENIIDESGMPKERFSAEFPKEGPSILRIQQVVRGDSAAYFCASSPRQVRDTEAFFGQGTRLTVV.

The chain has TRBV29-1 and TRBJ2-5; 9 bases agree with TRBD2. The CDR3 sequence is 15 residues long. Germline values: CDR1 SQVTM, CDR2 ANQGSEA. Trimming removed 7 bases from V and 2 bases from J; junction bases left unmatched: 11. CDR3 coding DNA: TGCAGCGGACAACGGGGCGGGGGGGGACAAGAGACCCAGTACTTC. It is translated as CSGQRGGGGQETQYF.

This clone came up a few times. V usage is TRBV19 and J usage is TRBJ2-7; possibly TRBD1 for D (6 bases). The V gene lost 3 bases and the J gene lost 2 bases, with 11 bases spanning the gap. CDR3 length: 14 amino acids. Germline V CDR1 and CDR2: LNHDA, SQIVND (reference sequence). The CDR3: CASSIGTLAYEQYF. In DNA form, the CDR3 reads TGTGCCAGTAGTATCGGGACATTAGCCTACGAGCAGTACTTC.

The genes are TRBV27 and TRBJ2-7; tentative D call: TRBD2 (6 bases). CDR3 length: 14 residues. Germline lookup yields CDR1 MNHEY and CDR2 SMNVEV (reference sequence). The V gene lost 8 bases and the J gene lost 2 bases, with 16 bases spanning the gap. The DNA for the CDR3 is TGTGCCAGCCTCCCCCTAGCGACACCCTACGAGCAGTACTTC. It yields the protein CASLPLATPYEQYF.